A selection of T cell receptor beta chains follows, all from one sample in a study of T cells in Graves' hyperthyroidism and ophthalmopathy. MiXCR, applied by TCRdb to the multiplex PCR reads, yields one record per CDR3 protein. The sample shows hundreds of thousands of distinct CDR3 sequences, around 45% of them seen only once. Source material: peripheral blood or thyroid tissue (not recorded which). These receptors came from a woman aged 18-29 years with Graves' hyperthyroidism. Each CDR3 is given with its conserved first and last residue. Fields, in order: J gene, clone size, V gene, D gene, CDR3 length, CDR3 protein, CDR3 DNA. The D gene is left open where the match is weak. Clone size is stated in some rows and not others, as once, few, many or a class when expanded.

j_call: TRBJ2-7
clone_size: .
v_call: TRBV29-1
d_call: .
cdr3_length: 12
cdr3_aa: CSLWTGRDEQCF
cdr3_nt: TGCAGCTTATGGACAGGGAGGGACGAGCAGTGCTTC

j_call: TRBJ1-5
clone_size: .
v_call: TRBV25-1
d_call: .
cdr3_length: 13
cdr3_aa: CASSEITGTAWHF
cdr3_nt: TGTGCCAGCAGTGAGATAACAGGGACCGCATGGCATTTT

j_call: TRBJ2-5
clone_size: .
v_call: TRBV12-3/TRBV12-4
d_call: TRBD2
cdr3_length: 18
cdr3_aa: CASSDSTTSGRDQETQYF
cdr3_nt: TGTGCCAGCAGCGACTCAACGACTAGCGGGAGGGACCAAGAGACCCAGTACTTC

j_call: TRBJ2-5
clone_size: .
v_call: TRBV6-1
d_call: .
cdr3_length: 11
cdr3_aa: CATGLGVTQYF
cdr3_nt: TGTGCTACGGGACTTGGGGTGACCCAGTACTTC

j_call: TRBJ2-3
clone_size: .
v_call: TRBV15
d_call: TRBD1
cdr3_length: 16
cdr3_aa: CATSRDHPTGADTQYF
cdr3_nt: TGTGCCACCAGCAGAGACCACCCGACAGGGGCAGATACGCAGTATTTT

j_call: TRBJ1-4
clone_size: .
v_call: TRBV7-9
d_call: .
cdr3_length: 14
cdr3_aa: CAGTPGQAKEKLFF
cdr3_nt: TGTGCCGGCACCCCGGGACAAGCCAAAGAAAAACTGTTTTTT

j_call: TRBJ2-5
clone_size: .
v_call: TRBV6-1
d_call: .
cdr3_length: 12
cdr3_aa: CASSDRVQPQYF
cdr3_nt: TGTGCCAGCAGTGATCGGGTGCAGCCCCAGTACTTC

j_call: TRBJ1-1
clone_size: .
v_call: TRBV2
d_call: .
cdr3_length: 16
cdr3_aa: CASSPMGGGMNTEAFF
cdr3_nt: TGTGCCAGCAGCCCGATGGGGGGCGGGATGAACACTGAAGCTTTCTTT

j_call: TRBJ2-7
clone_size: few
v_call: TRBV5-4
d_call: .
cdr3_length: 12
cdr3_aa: CASSQSGDEQYF
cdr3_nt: TGTGCCAGCAGCCAGAGTGGGGACGAGCAGTACTTC

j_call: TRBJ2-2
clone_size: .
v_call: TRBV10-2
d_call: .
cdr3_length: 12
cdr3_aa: CAITSSPGELFF
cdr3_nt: TGCGCCATCACGAGTAGCCCCGGGGAGCTGTTTTTT

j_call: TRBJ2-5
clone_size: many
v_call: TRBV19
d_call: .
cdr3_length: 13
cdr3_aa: CASSENSQETQYF
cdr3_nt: TGTGCCAGTAGTGAAAACAGCCAAGAGACCCAGTACTTC

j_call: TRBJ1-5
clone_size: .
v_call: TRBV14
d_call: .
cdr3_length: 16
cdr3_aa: CASSQAGHYSNQPQHF
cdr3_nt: TGTGCCAGCAGCCAAGCGGGACACTATAGCAATCAGCCCCAGCATTTT

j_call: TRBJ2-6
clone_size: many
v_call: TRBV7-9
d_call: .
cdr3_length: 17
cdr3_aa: CASSLGSQGSGANVLTF
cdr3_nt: TGTGCCAGCAGCTTAGGTTCTCAGGGAAGTGGGGCCAACGTCCTGACTTTC

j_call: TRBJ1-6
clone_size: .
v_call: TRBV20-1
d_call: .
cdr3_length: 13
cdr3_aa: CSAAGLQGSPLHF
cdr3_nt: TGCAGTGCCGCGGGCCTTCAGGGTTCACCCCTCCACTTT

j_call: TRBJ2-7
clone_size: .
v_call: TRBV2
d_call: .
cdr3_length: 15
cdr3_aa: CASSEARQERNEQYF
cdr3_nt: TGTGCCAGCAGTGAAGCGAGGCAGGAGCGGAACGAGCAGTACTTC

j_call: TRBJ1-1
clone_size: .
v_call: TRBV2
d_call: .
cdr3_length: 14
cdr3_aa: CASRRQEADTEAFF
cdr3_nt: TGTGCCAGCAGACGACAGGAGGCGGACACTGAAGCTTTCTTT

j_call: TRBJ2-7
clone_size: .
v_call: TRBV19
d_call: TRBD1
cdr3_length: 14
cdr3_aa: CASSSQGASFEQYF
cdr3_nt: TGTGCCAGTAGTTCACAGGGGGCCTCATTCGAGCAGTACTTC

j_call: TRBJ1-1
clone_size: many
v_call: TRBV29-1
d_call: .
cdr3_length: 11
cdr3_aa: CSMHRNTEAFF
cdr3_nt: TGCAGCATGCACAGGAACACTGAAGCTTTCTTT

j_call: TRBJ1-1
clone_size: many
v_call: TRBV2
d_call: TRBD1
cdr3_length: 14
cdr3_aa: CASSKTGGTPEAFF
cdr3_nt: TGTGCCAGCAGTAAGACAGGGGGAACGCCTGAAGCTTTCTTT

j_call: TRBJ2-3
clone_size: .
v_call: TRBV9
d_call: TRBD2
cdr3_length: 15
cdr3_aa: CASSQIAGAYDTQYF
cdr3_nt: TGTGCCAGCAGCCAAATAGCGGGAGCATATGATACGCAGTATTTT

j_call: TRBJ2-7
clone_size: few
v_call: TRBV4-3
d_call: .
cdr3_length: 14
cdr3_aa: CASSQYGNSYEQYF
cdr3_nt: TGCGCCAGCAGCCAATACGGCAACTCCTACGAGCAGTACTTC

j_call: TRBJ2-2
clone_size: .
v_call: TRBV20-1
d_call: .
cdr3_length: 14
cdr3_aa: CSVLASPGAGELFF
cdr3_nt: TGCAGTGTCCTAGCGTCACCTGGGGCCGGGGAGCTGTTTTTT

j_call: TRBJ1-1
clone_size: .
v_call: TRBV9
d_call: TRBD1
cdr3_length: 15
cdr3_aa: CASSRGQGGNTEAFF
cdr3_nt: TGTGCCAGCAGCCGAGGACAGGGAGGGAACACTGAAGCTTTCTTT

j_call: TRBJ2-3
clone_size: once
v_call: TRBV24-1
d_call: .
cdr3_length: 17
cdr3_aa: CATSDNQAYTSTDTQYF
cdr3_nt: TGTGCCACCAGTGATAACCAAGCGTATACTAGCACAGATACGCAGTATTTT

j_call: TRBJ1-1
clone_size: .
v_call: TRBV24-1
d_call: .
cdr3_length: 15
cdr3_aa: CATSDPSRGNTEAFF
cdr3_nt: TGTGCCACCAGTGATCCTTCTCGGGGGAACACTGAAGCTTTCTTT

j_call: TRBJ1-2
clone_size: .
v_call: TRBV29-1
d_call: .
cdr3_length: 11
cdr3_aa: CSVGVNYGYTF
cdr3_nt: TGCAGCGTTGGGGTGAACTATGGCTACACCTTC

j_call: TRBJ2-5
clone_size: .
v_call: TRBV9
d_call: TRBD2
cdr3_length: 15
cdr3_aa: CASSQEGTSGKTQYF
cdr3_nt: TGTGCCAGCAGCCAAGAAGGGACTAGCGGGAAGACCCAGTACTTC

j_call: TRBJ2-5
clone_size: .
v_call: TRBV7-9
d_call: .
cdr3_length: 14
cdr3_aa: CASSLTGEGKPQYF
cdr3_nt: TGTGCCAGCAGCCTGACAGGGGAGGGGAAGCCCCAGTACTTC

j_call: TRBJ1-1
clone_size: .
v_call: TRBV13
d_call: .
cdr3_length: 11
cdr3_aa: CASRDDTEAFF
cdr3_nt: TGTGCCAGCAGGGATGACACTGAAGCTTTCTTT

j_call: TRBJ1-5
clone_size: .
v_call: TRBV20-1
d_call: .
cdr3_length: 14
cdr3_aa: CSASSGRGDQPQHF
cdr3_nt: TGCAGTGCTAGCTCGGGGAGGGGAGATCAGCCCCAGCATTTT

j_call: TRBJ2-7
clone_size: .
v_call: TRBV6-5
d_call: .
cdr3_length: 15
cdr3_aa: CASSYSQARAYEQYF
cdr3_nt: TGTGCCAGCAGTTACTCCCAGGCCAGAGCCTACGAGCAGTACTTC

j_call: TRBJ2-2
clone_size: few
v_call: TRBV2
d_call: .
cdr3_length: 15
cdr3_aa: CASSWGKVDTGELFF
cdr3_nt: TGTGCCAGCAGTTGGGGGAAGGTGGACACCGGGGAGCTGTTTTTT

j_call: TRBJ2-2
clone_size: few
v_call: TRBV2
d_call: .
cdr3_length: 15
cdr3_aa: CASSGTGGSAGELFF
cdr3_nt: TGTGCCAGCAGTGGAACAGGAGGTAGTGCCGGGGAGCTGTTTTTT

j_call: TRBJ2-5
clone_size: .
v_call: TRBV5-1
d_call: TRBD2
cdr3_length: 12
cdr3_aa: CASSLGNGREYF
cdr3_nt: TGCGCCAGCAGCTTGGGGAATGGGAGGGAGTACTTC

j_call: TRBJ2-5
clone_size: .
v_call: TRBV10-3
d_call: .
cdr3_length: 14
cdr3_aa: CAISESGRGETQYF
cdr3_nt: TGTGCCATCAGTGAGTCTGGCAGGGGAGAGACCCAGTACTTC

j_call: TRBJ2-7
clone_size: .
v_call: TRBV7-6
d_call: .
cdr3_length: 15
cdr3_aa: CASSYPWSGTYEQYF
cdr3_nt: TGTGCCAGCAGCTACCCTTGGAGCGGAACCTACGAGCAGTACTTC

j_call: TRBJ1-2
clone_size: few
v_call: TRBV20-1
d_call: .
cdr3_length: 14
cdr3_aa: CSASYARAASGYTF
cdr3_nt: TGCAGTGCTAGTTACGCCAGGGCGGCGTCTGGCTACACCTTC

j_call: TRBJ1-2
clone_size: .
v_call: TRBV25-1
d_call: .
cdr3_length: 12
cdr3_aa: CASSAREGMDTF
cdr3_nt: TGTGCCAGCAGTGCTAGGGAGGGGATGGACACCTTC

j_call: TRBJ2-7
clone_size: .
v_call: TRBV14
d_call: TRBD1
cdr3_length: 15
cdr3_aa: CASSQVTGEHYEQYF
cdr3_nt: TGTGCCAGCAGCCAAGTGACAGGGGAGCACTACGAGCAGTACTTC

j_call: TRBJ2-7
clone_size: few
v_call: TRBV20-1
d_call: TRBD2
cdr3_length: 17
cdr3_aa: CSVSGLADPLGSYEQYF
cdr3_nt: TGCAGTGTCTCGGGACTAGCGGACCCCTTGGGCTCCTACGAGCAGTACTTC

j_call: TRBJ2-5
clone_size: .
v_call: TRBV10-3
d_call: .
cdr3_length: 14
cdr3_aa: CATSDSGTKETQYF
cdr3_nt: TGTGCCACCAGTGATTCCGGGACCAAAGAGACCCAGTACTTC

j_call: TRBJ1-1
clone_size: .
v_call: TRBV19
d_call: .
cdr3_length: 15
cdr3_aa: CASSPQSHMNTEAFF
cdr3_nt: TGTGCCAGTAGTCCCCAGTCTCACATGAACACTGAAGCTTTCTTT

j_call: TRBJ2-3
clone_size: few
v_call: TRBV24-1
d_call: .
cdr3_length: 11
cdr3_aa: CATRDGDTQYF
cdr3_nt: TGTGCCACCAGGGATGGGGATACGCAGTATTTT

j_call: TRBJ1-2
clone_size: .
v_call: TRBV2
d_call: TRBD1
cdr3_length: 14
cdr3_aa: CASSDPDRVYGYTF
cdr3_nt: TGTGCCAGCAGTGATCCTGACAGGGTCTATGGCTACACCTTC

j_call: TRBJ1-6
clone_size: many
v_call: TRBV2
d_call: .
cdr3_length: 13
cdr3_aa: CASINLGNSPLHF
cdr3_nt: TGTGCCAGCATCAATCTCGGGAATTCACCCCTCCACTTT

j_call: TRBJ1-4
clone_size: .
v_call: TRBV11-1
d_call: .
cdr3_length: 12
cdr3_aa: CASSPLATTLFF
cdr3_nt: TGTGCCAGCAGCCCCCTAGCGACGACACTGTTTTTT

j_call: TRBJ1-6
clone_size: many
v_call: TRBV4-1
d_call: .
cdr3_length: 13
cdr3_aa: CASIGQPNSPLHF
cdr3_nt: TGCGCCAGCATCGGACAGCCTAATTCACCCCTCCACTTT

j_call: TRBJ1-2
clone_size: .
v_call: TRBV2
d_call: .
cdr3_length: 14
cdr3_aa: CASRDRIPNYGYTF
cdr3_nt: TGTGCCAGCAGAGACAGGATCCCTAACTATGGCTACACCTTC

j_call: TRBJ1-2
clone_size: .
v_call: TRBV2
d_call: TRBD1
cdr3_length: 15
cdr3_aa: CASSETGGVSGGYTF
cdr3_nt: TGTGCCAGCAGTGAAACAGGGGGAGTAAGCGGTGGCTACACCTTC

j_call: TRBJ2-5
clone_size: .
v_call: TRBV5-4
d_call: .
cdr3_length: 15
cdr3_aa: CASSLETGYQETQYF
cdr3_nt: TGTGCCAGCAGCTTGGAAACAGGGTATCAAGAGACCCAGTACTTC

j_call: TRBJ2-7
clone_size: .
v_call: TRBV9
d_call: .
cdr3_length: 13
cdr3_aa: CASSVGGGREQYF
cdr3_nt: TGTGCCAGCAGCGTAGGGGGAGGAAGAGAGCAGTACTTC

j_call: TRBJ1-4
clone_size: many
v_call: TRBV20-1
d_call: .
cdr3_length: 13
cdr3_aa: CSAVQGGREKLFF
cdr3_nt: TGCAGTGCTGTACAGGGTGGGCGTGAAAAACTGTTTTTT

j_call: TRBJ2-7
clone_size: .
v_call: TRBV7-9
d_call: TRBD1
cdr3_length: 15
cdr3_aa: CASIPPNDRDHEQYF
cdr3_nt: TGTGCCAGCATCCCCCCCAATGACAGGGACCACGAGCAGTACTTC

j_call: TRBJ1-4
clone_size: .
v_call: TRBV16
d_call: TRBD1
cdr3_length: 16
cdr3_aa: CASSLGGTVGDEKLFF
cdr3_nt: TGTGCCAGCAGCTTGGGGGGGACAGTTGGAGATGAAAAACTGTTTTTT

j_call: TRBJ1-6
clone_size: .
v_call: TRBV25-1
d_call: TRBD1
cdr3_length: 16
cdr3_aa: CASSDNWDRNNSPLHF
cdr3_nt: TGTGCCAGCAGCGACAATTGGGACAGAAATAATTCACCCCTCCACTTT

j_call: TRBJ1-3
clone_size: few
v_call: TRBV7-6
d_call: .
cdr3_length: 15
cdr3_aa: CASSPIGSSGNTIYF
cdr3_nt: TGTGCCAGCAGCCCCATCGGGAGCTCTGGAAACACCATATATTTT